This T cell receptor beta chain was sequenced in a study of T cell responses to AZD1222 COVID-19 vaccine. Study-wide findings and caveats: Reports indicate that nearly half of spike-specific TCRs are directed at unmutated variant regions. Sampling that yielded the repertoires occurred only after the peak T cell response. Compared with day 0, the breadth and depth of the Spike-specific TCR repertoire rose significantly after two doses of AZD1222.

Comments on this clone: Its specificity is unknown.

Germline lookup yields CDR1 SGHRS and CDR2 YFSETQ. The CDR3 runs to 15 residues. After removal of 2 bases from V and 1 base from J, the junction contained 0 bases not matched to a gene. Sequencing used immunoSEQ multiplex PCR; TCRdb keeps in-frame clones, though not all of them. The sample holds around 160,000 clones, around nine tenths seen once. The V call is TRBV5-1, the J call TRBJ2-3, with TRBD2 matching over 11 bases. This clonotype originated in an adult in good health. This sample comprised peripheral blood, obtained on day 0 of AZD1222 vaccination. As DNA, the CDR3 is TGCGCCAGCAGCTTTAGCGGGGGGGGCACAGATACGCAGTATTTT. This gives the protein CASSFSGGGTDTQYF.